Listed below are T cell receptor beta chains from one sample, sequenced in a study of blood T cell repertoires in COVID-19. The table came from immunoSEQ multiplex PCR; TCRdb's copy has only in-frame clones and leaves some out. The sample contains 130,000 to 150,000 clones, more than 60% of which appear only once. Sequencing used peripheral blood. The receptors were sampled from a man older than 75 with acute or convalescent COVID-19. Each CDR3 is given with its conserved first and last residue. The D gene is left open where the match is weak. Clone sizes are given selectively: once, few, many, or a class where the clone is expanded.

j_call v_call clone_size d_call cdr3_aa cdr3_nt
TRBJ2-5 TRBV6-1 - - CAASGGGIMEKTQYF TGTGCCGCCAGCGGCGGGGGCATAATGGAAAAGACCCAGTACTTC
TRBJ1-6 TRBV7-3 few TRBD1 CASSDRDGSPLHF TGTGCCAGCAGTGACAGGGACGGTTCACCCCTCCACTTT
TRBJ1-6 TRBV3-1/TRBV3-2 - - CASSQVDNSPLHF TGTGCCAGCAGCCAAGTCGATAATTCACCCCTCCACTTT
TRBJ2-5 TRBV5-4 - - CASSSRQELGTQYF TGTGCCAGCAGCTCTAGACAGGAGCTTGGGACCCAGTACTTC
TRBJ2-3 TRBV2 - TRBD2 CASRTSAPAQYF TGTGCCAGCAGGACTAGCGCTCCTGCGCAGTATTTT
TRBJ2-7 TRBV18 - TRBD1 CASSPGQGPYEQYF TGTGCCAGCTCACCGGGACAGGGTCCATACGAGCAGTACTTC
TRBJ1-2 TRBV5-6 - - CASSLPGVKAGYTF TGTGCCAGCAGCCTCCCCGGAGTAAAGGCTGGCTACACCTTC
TRBJ2-1 TRBV20-1 - - CSARTTIEQFF TGCAGTGCTAGAACGACTATTGAGCAGTTCTTC
TRBJ2-2 TRBV5-5 - TRBD2 CASRFRDYNTGELFF TGTGCCAGCAGGTTCCGGGACTATAACACCGGGGAGCTGTTTTTT
TRBJ1-2 TRBV30 - - CAWSRGVANYGYTF TGTGCCTGGAGTAGGGGTGTCGCTAACTATGGCTACACCTTC
TRBJ2-7 TRBV7-8 - - CASSPGHYEQYF TGTGCCAGCAGCCCTGGGCACTACGAGCAGTACTTC
TRBJ2-1 TRBV7-2 once TRBD2 CASSLAPGLAGGAQRNEQFF TGTGCCAGCAGCTTAGCCCCGGGACTAGCGGGGGGGGCCCAGAGAAATGAGCAGTTCTTC
TRBJ2-1 TRBV4-3 - TRBD2 CASSQGTTRGVYNEQFF TGCGCCAGCAGCCAAGGGACAACGCGGGGGGTCTACAATGAGCAGTTCTTC
TRBJ1-1 TRBV6-6 many - CASSYPGRESTEAFF TGTGCCAGCAGTTACCCGGGTCGGGAGTCCACTGAAGCTTTCTTT
TRBJ2-6 TRBV23-1 - TRBD1 CASSPTTGNSGANVLTF TGCGCCAGCAGCCCGACGACAGGGAACTCTGGGGCCAACGTCCTGACTTTC
TRBJ2-2 TRBV6-5 few TRBD1 CASNEGQPNTGELFF TGTGCCAGCAACGAGGGACAGCCGAACACCGGGGAGCTGTTTTTT
TRBJ1-2 TRBV19 - - CASSGWSVFYGYTF TGTGCCAGTAGCGGGTGGTCAGTCTTCTATGGCTACACCTTC
TRBJ2-7 TRBV7-3 - - CASSLRRNYEQYF TGTGCCAGCAGCTTACGGCGGAACTACGAGCAGTACTTC
TRBJ1-6 TRBV29-1 - - CSVREGNSPLHF TGCAGCGTCCGAGAGGGAAATTCACCCCTCCACTTT
TRBJ1-4 TRBV30 - - CAWSALLGENEKLFF TGTGCCTGGAGTGCCTTACTGGGAGAGAATGAAAAACTGTTTTTT
TRBJ2-7 TRBV5-5 few - CASSLRGYEQYF TGTGCCAGCAGCTTAAGGGGCTACGAGCAGTACTTC
TRBJ1-5 TRBV2 - - CASSQRGDQPQHF TGTGCCAGCAGTCAAAGGGGTGATCAGCCCCAGCATTTT
TRBJ2-2 TRBV5-1 once - CASRPNQGLVAGELFF TGCGCCAGCAGACCTAATCAGGGTCTGGTTGCCGGGGAGCTGTTTTTT
TRBJ2-1 TRBV19 - - CASSPAASDHNEQFF TGTGCCAGTAGCCCTGCGGCTAGCGACCACAATGAGCAGTTCTTC
TRBJ2-7 TRBV10-3 - TRBD2 CAIRKLAGGTSSYEQYF TGTGCCATCAGAAAACTAGCGGGGGGCACTAGCTCCTACGAGCAGTACTTC
TRBJ1-2 TRBV9 few - CASSVTTGFYGYTF TGTGCCAGCAGCGTAACAACAGGGTTCTATGGCTACACCTTC
TRBJ2-3 TRBV2 - TRBD1 CASRSPVGQGYTDTQYF TGTGCCAGCAGATCCCCGGTGGGACAGGGGTACACAGATACGCAGTATTTT
TRBJ1-4 TRBV4-2 - TRBD1 CASSQTAGQGNEKLFF TGTGCCAGCAGCCAGACGGCAGGACAGGGAAACGAAAAACTGTTTTTT
TRBJ1-2 TRBV18 - TRBD1 CASSPGTAANYGYTF TGTGCCAGCTCACCCGGGACAGCCGCTAACTATGGCTACACCTTC
TRBJ1-6 TRBV5-6 - - CASSPAGRLNPLHF TGTGCCAGCAGCCCAGCCGGCAGACTAAACCCCCTCCACTTT
TRBJ2-2 TRBV27 - - CASSLSWTTGELFF TGTGCCAGCAGTTTATCCTGGACTACCGGGGAGCTGTTTTTT
TRBJ2-6 TRBV10-3 once - CAIRDPLPTGMEGGANVLTF TGTGCCATCAGGGACCCCCTCCCTACAGGGATGGAAGGTGGGGCCAACGTCCTGACTTTC
TRBJ1-3 TRBV7-8 few - CASSLGTGGNTIYF TGTGCCAGCAGCTTAGGTACAGGGGGAAACACCATATATTTT
TRBJ1-4 TRBV28 few TRBD1 CASTSPGQGDEKLFF TGTGCCAGCACTTCGCCTGGACAGGGTGACGAAAAACTGTTTTTT
TRBJ2-7 TRBV10-3 - - CAISQGIDVYEQYF TGTGCCATCAGTCAGGGGATCGACGTCTACGAGCAGTACTTC
TRBJ1-4 TRBV15 few TRBD1 CATSRVGGREKLFF TGTGCCACCAGCAGAGTAGGGGGCAGGGAAAAACTGTTTTTT
TRBJ1-5 TRBV3-1/TRBV3-2 - - CASSQSGFNQPQHF TGTGCCAGCAGCCAGTCAGGGTTCAATCAGCCCCAGCATTTT
TRBJ1-2 TRBV2 - - CASSETGDNYGYTF TGTGCCAGCAGTGAAACAGGAGATAACTATGGCTACACCTTC
TRBJ2-7 TRBV7-2 once TRBD2 CASSLTSGAQEQYF TGTGCCAGCAGCCTCACTAGCGGGGCTCAAGAGCAGTACTTC
TRBJ1-6 TRBV19 - TRBD1 CASSDRGPLHF TGTGCCAGTAGTGACAGGGGACCCCTCCACTTT
TRBJ1-2 TRBV5-6 - - CASSSPGNAIYGYTF TGTGCCAGCAGTTCCCCAGGGAACGCGATCTATGGCTACACCTTC
TRBJ2-7 TRBV5-4 - - CASSFTGSYEQYF TGTGCCAGCAGCTTCACAGGGTCCTACGAGCAGTACTTC
TRBJ1-5 TRBV27 - - CASGYRENQPQHF TGTGCCAGCGGCTACAGGGAAAATCAGCCCCAGCATTTT
TRBJ2-1 TRBV7-3 - - CASSLGPTGIGGNEQFF TGTGCCAGCAGCTTAGGCCCCACAGGGATAGGGGGCAATGAGCAGTTCTTC
TRBJ2-2 TRBV5-4 once - CASSSAVGELFF TGTGCCAGCAGCTCAGCGGTCGGGGAGCTGTTTTTT
TRBJ2-1 TRBV5-1 - - CASRADYNEQFF TGCGCCAGCAGGGCAGACTACAATGAGCAGTTCTTC
TRBJ2-5 TRBV3-1/TRBV3-2 - TRBD1 CASSLHRGGQETQYF TGTGCCAGCAGCCTCCACAGGGGTGGGCAAGAGACCCAGTACTTC
TRBJ2-5 TRBV3-1/TRBV3-2 - - CASSQRAPRQETQYF TGTGCCAGCAGCCAGAGGGCCCCACGACAAGAGACCCAGTACTTC